In its sample, the clone carrying this T cell receptor (beta chain) was seen a few times. Unique molecular identifiers were incorporated into the prepared TCRbeta library. TCRdb re-called the PCR reads through MiXCR, storing one row per CDR3 protein. The repertoire has 490,000 or so distinct CDR3 sequences, roughly an eighth of them found once; the top ten carry under 7%. This entry is derived from a study of T-cell reconstitution after alpha-beta-depleted transplantation in children. Losses at the gene ends were 4 bases for V and 2 bases for J; bases not matched to a gene: 12. The CDR3 is 19 amino acids. CDR1 is LGHNA and CDR2 is YSLEER in the germline V gene.

The chain recombines TRBV4-3 with TRBJ2-3; 13 positions match TRBD2. The sequence was obtained from a human donor who donated a stem cell graft to a child with combined immunodeficiency. The material was PBMCs from the stem cell graft donor, obtained from the stem cell graft. CDR3 DNA: TGCGCCAGCAGCCCAAACCGGGGACTAGCGGGGATGTACACAGATACGCAGTATTTT. It encodes CASSPNRGLAGMYTDTQYF.